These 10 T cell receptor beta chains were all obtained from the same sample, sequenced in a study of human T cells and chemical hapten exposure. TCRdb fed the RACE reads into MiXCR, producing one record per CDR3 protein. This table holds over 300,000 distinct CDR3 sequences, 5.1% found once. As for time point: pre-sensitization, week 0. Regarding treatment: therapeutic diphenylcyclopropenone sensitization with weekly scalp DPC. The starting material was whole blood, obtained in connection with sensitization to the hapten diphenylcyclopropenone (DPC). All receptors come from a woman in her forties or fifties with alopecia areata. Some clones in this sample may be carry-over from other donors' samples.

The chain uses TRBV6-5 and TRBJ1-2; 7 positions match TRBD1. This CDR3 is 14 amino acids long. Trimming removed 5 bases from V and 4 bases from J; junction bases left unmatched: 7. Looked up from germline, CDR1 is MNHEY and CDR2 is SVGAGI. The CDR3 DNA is TGTGCCAGCAGTGACGGGACAGAGTTCTATGGCTACACCTTC. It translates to CASSDGTEFYGYTF.

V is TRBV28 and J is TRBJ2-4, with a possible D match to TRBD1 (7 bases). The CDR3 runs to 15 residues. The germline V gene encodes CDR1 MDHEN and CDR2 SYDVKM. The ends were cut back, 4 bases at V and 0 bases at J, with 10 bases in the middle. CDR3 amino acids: CASSWRGLAKNIQYF. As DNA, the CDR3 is TGTGCCAGCAGTTGGAGGGGGCTAGCCAAAAACATTCAGTACTTC.

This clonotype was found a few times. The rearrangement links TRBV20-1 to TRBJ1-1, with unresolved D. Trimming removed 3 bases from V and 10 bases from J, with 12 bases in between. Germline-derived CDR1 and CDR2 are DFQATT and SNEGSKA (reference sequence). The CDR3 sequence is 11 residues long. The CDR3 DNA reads TGCAGTGCTAGTGGAGGCTTAGGAGCTTTCTTT. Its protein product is CSASGGLGAFF.

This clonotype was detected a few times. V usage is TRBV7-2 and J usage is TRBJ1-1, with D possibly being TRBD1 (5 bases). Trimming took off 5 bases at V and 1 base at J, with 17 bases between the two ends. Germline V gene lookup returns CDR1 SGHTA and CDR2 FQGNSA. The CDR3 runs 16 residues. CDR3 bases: TGTGCCAGCAGCCCCGACAGCCTTCGATGGAACACTGAAGCTTTCTTT. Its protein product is CASSPDSLRWNTEAFF.

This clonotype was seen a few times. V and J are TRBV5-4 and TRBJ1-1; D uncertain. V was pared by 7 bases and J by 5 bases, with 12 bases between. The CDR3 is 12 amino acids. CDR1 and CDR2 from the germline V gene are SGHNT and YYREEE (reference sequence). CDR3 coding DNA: TGTGCCAGCCAGGACCCGGGGACTGAAGCTTTCTTT. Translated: CASQDPGTEAFF.

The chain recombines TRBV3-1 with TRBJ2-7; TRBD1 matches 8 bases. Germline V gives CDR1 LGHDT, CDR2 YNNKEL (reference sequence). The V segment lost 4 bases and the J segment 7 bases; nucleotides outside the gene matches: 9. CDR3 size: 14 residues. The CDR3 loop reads CASSPHQGAREQYF. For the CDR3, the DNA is TGTGCCAGCAGCCCCCATCAGGGGGCGCGTGAGCAGTACTTC.

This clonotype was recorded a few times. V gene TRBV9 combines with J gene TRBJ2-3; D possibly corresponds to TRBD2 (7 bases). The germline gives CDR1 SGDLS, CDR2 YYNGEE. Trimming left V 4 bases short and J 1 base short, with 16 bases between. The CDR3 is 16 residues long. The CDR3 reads CASSPSGGGGTDTQYF. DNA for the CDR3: TGTGCCAGCAGCCCCTCGGGGGGCGGAGGCACAGATACGCAGTATTTT. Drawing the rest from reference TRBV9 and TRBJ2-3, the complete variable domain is DSGVTQTPKHLITATGQRVTLRCSPRSGDLSVYWYQQSLDQGLQFLIQYYNGEERAKGNILERFSAQQFPDLHSELNLSSLELGDSALYFCASSPSGGGGTDTQYFGPGTRLTVL.

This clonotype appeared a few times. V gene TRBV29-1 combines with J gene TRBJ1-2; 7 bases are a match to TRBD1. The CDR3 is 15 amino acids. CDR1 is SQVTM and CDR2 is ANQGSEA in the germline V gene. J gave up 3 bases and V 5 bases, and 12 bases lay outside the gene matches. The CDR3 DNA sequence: TGCAGCGTTTCCCCTTACAGGGGAGCGGACTATGGCTACACCTTC. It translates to CSVSPYRGADYGYTF.

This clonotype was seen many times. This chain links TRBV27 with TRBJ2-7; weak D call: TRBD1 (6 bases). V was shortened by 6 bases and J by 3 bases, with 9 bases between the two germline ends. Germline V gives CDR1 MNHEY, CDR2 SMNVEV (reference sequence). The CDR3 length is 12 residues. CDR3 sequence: CASRTGSYEQYF. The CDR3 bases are TGTGCCAGCAGAACAGGGAGCTACGAGCAGTACTTC.

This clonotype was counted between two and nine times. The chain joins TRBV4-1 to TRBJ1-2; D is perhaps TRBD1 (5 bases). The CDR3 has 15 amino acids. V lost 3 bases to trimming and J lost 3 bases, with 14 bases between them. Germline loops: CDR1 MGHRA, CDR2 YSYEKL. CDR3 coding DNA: TGCGCCAGCAGCCAGAGGACGGGGCTGGACTATGGCTACACCTTC. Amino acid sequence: CASSQRTGLDYGYTF.